This TCR beta chain was profiled in a study of T-cell reconstitution after alpha-beta-depleted transplantation in children. Regarding the study as a whole: Some patients owed their high day-60 TCRbeta diversity to surviving recipient T cells and thymic progenitors. From newly produced T cells came most of the T-cell counts and diversity one year after transplant.

Unique molecular identifiers were used in preparing the TCRbeta library. TCRdb reprocessed the PCR reads via MiXCR and lists one record per CDR3 protein. This repertoire shows around 580,000 distinct CDR3 sequences, 20% to 25% found once; its top ten account for around 14%. Notes on this clonotype: What it binds is unknown.

Germline CDR1 MGHRA, CDR2 YSYEKL. This CDR3 comprises 15 residues. Trimming stripped 4 bases from V and 6 bases from J, with 16 bases between. The receptor was derived from a boy in the first two years of life who had a stem cell transplant for acute myeloid leukemia, so the T cells may come from the graft donor. Material: PBMCs, mostly from graft donor cells, obtained 360 days after TCRalphabeta/CD19-depleted stem cell transplant. This chain links TRBV4-1 with TRBJ2-1; D may be TRBD1 or TRBD2 (5 bases each). The CDR3 sequence: CASSPTPGGGNEQFF. As DNA, the CDR3 is TGCGCCAGCAGCCCCACTCCGGGTGGGGGCAATGAGCAGTTCTTC.